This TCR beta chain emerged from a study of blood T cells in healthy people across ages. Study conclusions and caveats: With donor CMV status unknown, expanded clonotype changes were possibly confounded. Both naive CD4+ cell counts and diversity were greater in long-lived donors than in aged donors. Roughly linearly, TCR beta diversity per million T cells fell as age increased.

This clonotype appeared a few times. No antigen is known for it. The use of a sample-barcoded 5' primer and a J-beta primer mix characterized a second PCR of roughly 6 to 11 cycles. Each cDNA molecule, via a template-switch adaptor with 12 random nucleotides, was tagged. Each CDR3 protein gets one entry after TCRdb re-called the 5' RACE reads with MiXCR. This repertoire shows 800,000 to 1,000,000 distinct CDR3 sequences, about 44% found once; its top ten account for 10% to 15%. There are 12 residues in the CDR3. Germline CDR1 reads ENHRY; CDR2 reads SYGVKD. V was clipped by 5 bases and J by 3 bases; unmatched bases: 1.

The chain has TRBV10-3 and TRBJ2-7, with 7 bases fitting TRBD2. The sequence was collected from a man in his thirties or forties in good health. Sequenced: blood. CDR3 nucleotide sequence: TGTGCCATCAGTCCTAGCGGCTACGAGCAGTACTTC. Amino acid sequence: CAISPSGYEQYF.